This TCR beta chain was recovered during a study of shared clonotypes between healthy human individuals. This clone was recorded once. What it binds is unknown. Deep was the level at which the assay was run. The authors' processing: Filtering differed because ImmunoSEQ produced junction-only sequences that carried no quality scores. Produced via immunoSEQ multiplex PCR; TCRdb's table is partial and in-frame only. V and J calls and clone size are those listed in that table; D and trimming were worked out from the DNA. The sample shows 2 million to 2.5 million clones, around 95% of them seen only once. Whole-study findings and limits: Clonotype sharing among donors was thought likely to change with sequencing depth. All-four-donor shared clonotypes had higher generation probabilities than non-shared clonotypes did.

This CDR3 spans 13 amino acids. Germline V gene data show CDR1 as SGHNT and CDR2 as YYREEE (reference sequence). V was cut by 4 bases and J by 0 bases, with 6 bases left in between. This sequence originates from a man younger than 35 in good health. The sequencing input was naive CD4+ T cells sorted from blood. Subset in this sample: CD45RA+ positively selected. The chain employs TRBV5-4 and TRBJ2-3, with no clear D. In nucleotides, the CDR3 is TGTGCCAGCAGCACTGTTAGCACAGATACGCAGTATTTT. Translating gives CASSTVSTDTQYF.